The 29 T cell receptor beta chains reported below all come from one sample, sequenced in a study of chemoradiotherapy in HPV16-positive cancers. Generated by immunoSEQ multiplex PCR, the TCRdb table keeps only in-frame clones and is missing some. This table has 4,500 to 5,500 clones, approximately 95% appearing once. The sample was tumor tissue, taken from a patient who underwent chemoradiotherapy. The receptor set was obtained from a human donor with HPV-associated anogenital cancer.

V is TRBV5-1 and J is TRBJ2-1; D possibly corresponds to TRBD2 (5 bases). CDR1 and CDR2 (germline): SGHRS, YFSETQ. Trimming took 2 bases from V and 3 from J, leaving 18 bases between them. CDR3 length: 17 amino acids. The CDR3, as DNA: TGCGCCAGCAGCTTCGCGGAGGCAGGTTATCTCTACAATGAGCAGTTCTTC. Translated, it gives CASSFAEAGYLYNEQFF.

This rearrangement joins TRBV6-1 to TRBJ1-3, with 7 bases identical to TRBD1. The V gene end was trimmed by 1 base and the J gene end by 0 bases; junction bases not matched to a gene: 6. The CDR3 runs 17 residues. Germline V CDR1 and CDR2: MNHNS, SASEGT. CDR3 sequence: CASSEVAGGYSGNTIYF. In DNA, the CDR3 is TGTGCCAGCAGTGAAGTAGCAGGGGGATACTCTGGAAACACCATATATTTT.

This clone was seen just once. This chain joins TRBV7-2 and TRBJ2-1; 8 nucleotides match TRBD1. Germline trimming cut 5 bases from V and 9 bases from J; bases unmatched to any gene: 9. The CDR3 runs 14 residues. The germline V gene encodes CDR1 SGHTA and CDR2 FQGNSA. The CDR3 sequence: CASSIRQGWGEQFF. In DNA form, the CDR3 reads TGTGCCAGCAGCATCCGACAGGGGTGGGGTGAGCAGTTCTTC.

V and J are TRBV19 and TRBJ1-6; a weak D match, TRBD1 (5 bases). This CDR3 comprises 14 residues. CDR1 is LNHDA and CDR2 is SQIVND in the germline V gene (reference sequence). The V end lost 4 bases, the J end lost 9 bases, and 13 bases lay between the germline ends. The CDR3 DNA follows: TGTGCCAGTAGTAGTACTCGGGGCGGTTCACCCCTCCACTTT. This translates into CASSSTRGGSPLHF.

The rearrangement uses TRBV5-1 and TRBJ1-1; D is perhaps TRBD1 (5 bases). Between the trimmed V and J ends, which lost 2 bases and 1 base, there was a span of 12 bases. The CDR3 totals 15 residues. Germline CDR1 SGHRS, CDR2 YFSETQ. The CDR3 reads CASSFLYRTNTEAFF. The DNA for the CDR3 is TGCGCCAGCAGCTTTCTATACAGGACGAACACTGAAGCTTTCTTT.

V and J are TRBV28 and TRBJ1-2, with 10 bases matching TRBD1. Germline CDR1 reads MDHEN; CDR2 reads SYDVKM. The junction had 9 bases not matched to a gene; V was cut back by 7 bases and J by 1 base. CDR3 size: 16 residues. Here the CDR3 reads CASNPLGQGYNYGYTF. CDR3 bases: TGTGCCAGCAATCCCCTGGGACAGGGGTATAACTATGGCTACACCTTC.

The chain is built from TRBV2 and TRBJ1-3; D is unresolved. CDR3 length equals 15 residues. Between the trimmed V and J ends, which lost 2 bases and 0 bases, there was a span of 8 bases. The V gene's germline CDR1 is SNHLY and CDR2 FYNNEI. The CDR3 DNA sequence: TGTGCCAGCAGTGAAAGACGCAGCTCTGGAAACACCATATATTTT. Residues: CASSERRSSGNTIYF.

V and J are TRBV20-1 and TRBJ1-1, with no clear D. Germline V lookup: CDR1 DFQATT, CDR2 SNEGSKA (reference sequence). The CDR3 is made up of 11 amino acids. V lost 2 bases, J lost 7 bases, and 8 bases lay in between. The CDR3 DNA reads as TGCAGTGCTAGATCTCAAAATGAAGCTTTCTTT. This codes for CSARSQNEAFF.

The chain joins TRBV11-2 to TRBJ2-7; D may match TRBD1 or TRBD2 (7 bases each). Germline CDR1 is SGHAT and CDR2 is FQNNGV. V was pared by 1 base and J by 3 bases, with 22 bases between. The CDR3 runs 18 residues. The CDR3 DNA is TGTGCCAGCAGCTTAGGGGGAGGGGGCACGATTGAAAACTACGAGCAGTACTTC. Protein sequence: CASSLGGGGTIENYEQYF.

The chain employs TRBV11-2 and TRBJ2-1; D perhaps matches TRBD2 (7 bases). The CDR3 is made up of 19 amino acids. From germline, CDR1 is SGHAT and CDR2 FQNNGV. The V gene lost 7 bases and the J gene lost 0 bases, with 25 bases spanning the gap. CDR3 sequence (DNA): TGTGCCAGCACCTTTAGGGGGGCTAGCGGCATGAGCTCCTACAATGAGCAGTTCTTC. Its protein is CASTFRGASGMSSYNEQFF.

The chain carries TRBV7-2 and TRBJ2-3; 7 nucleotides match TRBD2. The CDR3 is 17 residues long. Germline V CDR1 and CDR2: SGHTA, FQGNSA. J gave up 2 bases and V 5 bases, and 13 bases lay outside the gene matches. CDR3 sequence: CASSLRAARGYTDTQYF. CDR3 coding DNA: TGTGCCAGCAGCCTAAGGGCGGCGCGGGGGTACACAGATACGCAGTATTTT.

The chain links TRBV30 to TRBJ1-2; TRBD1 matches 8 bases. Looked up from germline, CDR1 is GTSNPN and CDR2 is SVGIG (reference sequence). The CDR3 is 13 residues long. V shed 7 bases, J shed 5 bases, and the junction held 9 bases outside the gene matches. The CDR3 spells CASSRDRPYGYTF. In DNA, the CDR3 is TGTGCCTCCTCTCGGGACAGGCCTTATGGCTACACCTTC.

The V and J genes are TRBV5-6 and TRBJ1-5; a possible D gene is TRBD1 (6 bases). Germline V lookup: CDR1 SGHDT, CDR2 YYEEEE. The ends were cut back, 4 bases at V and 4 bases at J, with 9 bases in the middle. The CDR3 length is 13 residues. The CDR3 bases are TGTGCCAGCAGCAACCAGGGGAATCAGCCCCAGCATTTT. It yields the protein CASSNQGNQPQHF.

The CDR3 region has the DNA TGTGCCAGCAGCTCTCATCCGGGACAGGGAATGAACTATGGCTACACCTTC. Encoded protein: CASSSHPGQGMNYGYTF. V gene TRBV11-2 combines with J gene TRBJ1-2; 9 bases are shared with TRBD1. The CDR3 consists of 17 residues. V shed 4 bases, J shed 2 bases, and the junction held 11 bases outside the gene matches. Germline lookup yields CDR1 SGHAT and CDR2 FQNNGV.

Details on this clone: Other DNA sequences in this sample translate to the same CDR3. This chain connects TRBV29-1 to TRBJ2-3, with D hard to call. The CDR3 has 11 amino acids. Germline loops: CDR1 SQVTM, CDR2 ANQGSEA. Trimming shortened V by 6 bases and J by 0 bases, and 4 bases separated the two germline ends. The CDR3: CSVDSTDTQYF. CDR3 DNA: TGCAGCGTCGACAGCACAGATACGCAGTATTTT.

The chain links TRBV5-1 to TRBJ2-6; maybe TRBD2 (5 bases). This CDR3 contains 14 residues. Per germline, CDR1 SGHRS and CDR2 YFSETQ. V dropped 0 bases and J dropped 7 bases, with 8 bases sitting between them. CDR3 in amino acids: CASSLGGEANVLTF. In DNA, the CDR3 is TGCGCCAGCAGCTTGGGGGGAGAAGCCAACGTCCTGACTTTC.

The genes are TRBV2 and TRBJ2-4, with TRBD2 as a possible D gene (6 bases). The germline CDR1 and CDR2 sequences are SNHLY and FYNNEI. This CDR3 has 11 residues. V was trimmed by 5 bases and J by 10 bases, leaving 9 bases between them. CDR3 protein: CASSPGGIQYF. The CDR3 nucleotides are TGTGCCAGCAGTCCTGGGGGGATTCAGTACTTC.

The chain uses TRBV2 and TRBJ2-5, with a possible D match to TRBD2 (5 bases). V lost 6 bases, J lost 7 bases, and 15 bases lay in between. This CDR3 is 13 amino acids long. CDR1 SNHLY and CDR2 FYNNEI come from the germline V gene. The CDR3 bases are TGTGCCAGCAGCCCCACTAGTATCGGGACCCAGTACTTC. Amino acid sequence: CASSPTSIGTQYF.

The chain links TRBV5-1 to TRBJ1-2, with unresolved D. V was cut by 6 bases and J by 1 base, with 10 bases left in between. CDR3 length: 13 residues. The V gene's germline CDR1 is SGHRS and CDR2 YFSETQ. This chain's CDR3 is CASTRGDNYGYTF. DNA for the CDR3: TGCGCCAGCACCCGAGGCGATAACTATGGCTACACCTTC.

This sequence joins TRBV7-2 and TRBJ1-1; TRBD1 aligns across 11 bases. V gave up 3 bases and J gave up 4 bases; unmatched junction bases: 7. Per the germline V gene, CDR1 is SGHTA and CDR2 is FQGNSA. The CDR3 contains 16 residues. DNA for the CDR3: TGTGCCAGCAGCTTCGGACAGGGGGCGCCGGGCACTGAAGCTTTCTTT. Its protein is CASSFGQGAPGTEAFF.

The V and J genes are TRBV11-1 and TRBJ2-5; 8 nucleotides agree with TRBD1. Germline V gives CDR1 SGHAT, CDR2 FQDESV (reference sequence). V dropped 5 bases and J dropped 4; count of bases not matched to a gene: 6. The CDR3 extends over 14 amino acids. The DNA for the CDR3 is TGTGCCAGCAGCCTATCGACAGGGGTAGAGACCCAGTACTTC. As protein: CASSLSTGVETQYF. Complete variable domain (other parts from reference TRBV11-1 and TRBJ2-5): EAEVAQSPRYKITEKSQAVAFWCDPISGHATLYWYRQILGQGPELLVQFQDESVVDDSQLPKDRFSAERLKGVDSTLKIQPAELGDSAMYLCASSLSTGVETQYFGPGTRLLVL.

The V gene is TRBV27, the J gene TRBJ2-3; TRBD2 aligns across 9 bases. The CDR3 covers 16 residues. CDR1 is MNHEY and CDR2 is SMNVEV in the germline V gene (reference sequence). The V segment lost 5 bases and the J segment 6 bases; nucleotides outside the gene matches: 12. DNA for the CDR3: TGTGCCAGCAGTCCCTACCCGACTAGCGGCTCTGATACGCAGTATTTT. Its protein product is CASSPYPTSGSDTQYF.

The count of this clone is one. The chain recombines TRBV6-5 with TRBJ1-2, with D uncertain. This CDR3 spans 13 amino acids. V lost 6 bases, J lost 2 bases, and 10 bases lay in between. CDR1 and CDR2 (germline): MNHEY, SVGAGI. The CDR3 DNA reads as TGTGCCAGCAGCCTGACGGAAAACTATGGCTACACCTTC. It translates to CASSLTENYGYTF.

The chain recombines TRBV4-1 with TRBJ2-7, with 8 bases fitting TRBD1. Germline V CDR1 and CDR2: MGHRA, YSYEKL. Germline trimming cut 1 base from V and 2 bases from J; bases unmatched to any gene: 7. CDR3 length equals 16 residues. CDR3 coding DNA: TGCGCCAGCAGCCAAGTACCGGGACAGGCCCCCTACGAGCAGTACTTC. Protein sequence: CASSQVPGQAPYEQYF.

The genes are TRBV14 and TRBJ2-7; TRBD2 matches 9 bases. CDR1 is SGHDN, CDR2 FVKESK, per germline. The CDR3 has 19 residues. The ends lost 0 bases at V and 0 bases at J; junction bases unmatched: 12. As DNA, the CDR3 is TGTGCCAGCAGCCAAGATGTAAGGCAGACTAGCGGTCTCTCCTACGAGCAGTACTTC. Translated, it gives CASSQDVRQTSGLSYEQYF.

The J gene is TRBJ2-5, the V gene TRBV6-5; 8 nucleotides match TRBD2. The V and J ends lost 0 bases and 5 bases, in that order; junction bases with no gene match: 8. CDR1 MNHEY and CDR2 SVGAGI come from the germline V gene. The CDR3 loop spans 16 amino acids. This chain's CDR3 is CASSYSPGGPPETQYF. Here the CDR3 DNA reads TGTGCCAGCAGTTACTCTCCGGGGGGGCCCCCCGAGACCCAGTACTTC.

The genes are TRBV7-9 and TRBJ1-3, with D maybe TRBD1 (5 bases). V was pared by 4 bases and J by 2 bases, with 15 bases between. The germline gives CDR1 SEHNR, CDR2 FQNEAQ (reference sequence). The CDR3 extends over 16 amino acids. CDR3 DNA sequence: TGTGCCAGCAGCTCCCAGGGTATGGGCGCTGGAAACACCATATATTTT. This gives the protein CASSSQGMGAGNTIYF.

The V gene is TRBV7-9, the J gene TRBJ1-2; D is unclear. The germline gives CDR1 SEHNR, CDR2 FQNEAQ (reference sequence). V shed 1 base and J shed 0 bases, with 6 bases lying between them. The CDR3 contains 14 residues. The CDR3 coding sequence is TGTGCCAGCAGCTTAGAGAGAGCTAACTATGGCTACACCTTC. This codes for CASSLERANYGYTF.

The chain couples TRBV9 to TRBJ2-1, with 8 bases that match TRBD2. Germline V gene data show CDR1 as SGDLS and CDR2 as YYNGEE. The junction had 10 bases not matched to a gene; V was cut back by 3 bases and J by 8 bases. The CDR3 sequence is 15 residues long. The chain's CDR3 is CASSEGPSGSYEQFF. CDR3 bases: TGTGCCAGCAGCGAGGGGCCCAGCGGGAGTTATGAGCAGTTCTTC.